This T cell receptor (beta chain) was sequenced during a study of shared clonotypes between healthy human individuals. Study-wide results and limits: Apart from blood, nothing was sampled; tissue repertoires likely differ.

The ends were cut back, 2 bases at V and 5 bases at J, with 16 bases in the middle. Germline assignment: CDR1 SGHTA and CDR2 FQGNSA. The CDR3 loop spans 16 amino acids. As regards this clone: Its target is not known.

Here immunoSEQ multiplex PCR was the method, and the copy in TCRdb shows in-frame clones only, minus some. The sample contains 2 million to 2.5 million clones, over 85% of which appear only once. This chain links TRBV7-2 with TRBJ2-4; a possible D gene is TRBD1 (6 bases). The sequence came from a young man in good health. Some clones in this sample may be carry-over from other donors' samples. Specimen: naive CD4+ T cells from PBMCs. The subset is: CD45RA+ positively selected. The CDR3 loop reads CASSLSSGAVQNIQYF. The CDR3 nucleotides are TGTGCCAGCAGCTTATCCTCAGGGGCGGTTCAAAACATTCAGTACTTC.